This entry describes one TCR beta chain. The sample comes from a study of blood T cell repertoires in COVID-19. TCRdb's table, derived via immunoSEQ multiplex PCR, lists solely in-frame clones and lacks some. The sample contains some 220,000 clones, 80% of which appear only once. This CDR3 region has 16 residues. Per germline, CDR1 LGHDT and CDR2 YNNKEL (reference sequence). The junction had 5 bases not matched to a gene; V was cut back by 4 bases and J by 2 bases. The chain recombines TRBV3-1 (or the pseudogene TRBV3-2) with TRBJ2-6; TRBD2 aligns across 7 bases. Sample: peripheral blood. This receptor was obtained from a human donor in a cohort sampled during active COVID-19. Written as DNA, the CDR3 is TGTGCCAGCAGCCCTCGCGGGAGCACTGGGGCCAACGTCCTGACTTTC. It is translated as CASSPRGSTGANVLTF.